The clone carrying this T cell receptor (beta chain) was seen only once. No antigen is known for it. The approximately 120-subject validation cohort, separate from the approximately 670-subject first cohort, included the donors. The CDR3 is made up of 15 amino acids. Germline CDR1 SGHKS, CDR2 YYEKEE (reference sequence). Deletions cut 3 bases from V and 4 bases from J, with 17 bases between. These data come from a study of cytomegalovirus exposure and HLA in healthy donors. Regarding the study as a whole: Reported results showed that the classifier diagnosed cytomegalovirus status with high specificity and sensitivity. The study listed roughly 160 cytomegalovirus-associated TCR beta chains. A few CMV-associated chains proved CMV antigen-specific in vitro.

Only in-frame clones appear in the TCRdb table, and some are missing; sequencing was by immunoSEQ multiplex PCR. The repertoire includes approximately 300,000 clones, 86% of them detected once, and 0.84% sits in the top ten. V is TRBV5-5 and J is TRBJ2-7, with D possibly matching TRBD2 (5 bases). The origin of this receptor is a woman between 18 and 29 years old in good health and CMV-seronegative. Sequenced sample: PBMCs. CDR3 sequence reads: CASSSNPGNPYEQYF. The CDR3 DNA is TGTGCCAGCAGCTCGAACCCGGGAAATCCTTACGAGCAGTACTTC. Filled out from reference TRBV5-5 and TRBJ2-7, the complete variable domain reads DAGVTQSPTHLIKTRGQQVTLRCSPISGHKSVSWYQQVLGQGPQFIFQYYEKEERGRGNFPDRFSARQFPNYSSELNVNALLLGDSALYLCASSSNPGNPYEQYFGPGTRLTVT.